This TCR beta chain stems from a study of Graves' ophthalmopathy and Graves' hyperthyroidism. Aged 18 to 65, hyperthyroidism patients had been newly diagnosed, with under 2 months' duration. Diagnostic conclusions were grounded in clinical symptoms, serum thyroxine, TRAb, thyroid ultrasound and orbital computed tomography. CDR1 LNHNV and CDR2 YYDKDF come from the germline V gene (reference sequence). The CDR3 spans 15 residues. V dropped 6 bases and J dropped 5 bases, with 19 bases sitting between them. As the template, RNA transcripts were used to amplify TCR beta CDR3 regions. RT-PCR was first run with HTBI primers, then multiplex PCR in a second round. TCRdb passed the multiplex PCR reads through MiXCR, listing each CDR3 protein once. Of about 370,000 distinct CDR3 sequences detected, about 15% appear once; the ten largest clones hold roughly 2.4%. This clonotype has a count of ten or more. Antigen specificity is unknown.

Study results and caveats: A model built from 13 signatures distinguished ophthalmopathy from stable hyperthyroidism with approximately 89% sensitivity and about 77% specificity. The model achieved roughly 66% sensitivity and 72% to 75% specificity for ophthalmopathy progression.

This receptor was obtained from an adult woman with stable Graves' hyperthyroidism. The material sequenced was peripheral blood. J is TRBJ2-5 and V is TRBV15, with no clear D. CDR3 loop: CATSSRVSLEETQYF. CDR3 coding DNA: TGTGCCACCAGTTCAAGGGTTAGCTTAGAGGAGACCCAGTACTTC.